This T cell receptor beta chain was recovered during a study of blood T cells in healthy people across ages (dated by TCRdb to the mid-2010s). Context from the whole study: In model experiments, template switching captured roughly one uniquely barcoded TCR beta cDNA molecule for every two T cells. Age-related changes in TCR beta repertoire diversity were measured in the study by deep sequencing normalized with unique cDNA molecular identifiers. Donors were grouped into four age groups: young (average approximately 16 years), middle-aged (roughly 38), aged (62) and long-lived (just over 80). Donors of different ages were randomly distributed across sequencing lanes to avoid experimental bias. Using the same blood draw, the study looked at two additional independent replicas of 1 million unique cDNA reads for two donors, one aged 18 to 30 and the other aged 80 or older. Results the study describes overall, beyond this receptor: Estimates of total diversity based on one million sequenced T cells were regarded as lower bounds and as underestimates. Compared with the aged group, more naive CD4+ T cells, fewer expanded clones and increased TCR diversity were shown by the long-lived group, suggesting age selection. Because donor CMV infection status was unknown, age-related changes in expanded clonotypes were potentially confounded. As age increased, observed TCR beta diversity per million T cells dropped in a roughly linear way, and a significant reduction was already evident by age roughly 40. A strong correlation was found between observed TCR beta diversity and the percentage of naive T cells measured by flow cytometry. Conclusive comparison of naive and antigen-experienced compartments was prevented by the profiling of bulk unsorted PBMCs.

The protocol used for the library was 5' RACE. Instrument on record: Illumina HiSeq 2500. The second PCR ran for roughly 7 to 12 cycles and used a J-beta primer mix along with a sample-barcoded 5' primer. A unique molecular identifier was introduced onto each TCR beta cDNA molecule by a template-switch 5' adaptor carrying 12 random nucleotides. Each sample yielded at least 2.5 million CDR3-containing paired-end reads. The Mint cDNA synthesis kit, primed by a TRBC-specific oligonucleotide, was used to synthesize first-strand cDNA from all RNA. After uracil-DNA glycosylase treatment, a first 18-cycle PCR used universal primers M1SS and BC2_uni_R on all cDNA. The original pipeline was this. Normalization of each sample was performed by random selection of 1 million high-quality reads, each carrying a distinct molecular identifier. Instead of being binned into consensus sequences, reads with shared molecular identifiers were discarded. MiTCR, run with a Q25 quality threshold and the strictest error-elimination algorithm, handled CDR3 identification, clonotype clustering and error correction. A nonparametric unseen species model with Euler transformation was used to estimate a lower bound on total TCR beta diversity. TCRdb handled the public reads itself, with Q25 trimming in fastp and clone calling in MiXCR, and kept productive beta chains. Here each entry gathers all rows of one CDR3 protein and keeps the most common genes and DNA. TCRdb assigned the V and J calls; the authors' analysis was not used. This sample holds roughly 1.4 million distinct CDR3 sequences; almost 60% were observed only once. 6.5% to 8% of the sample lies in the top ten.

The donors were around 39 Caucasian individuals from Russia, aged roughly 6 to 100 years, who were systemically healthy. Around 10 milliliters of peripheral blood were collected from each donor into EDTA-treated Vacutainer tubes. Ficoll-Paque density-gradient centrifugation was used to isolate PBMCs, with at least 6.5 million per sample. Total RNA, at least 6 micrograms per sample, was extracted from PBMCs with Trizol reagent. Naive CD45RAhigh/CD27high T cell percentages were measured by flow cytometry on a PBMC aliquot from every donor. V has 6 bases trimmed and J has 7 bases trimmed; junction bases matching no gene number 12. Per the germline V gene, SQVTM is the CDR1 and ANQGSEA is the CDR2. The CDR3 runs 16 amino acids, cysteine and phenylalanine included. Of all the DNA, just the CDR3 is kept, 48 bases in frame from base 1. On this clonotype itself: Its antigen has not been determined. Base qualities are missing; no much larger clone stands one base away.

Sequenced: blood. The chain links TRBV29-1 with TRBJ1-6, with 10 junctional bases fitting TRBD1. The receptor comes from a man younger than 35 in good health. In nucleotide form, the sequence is TGCAGCGTCCAGGTCCCCGGACAGGGGGAGAATTCACCCCTCCACTTT. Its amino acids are CSVQVPGQGENSPLHF.